This TCR beta chain appears in the sequencing data of a study of blood T cell repertoires in COVID-19. This clone was counted only a few times. Measured with immunoSEQ multiplex PCR; TCRdb has only the in-frame clones, and not every one. The sample holds roughly 250,000 clones, about 87% seen once. Trimming shortened V by 0 bases and J by 8 bases, and 8 bases separated the two germline ends. Germline CDR1 is SGHNT and CDR2 is YYREEE (reference sequence). This CDR3 contains 13 residues. The sequencing input was peripheral blood. The chain combines TRBV5-4 with TRBJ1-4; D is undetermined. The clonotype was recovered from a human donor in a cohort sampled during active COVID-19. The CDR3 sequence: CASSLVPGEKLFF. CDR3 nucleotides: TGTGCCAGCAGCTTGGTCCCGGGAGAAAAACTGTTTTTT.